Sequencing of this T cell receptor beta chain was carried out in a study of T cells after yellow fever vaccination. A note on this clonotype: The antigen is undetermined.

TCRdb itself ran the 5' RACE reads through MiXCR, one entry per CDR3 protein. Altogether 150,000 to 200,000 distinct CDR3 sequences are present, around 9.3% being singletons, with the ten largest covering approximately 35%. The CDR3 has 14 amino acids. Germline V CDR1 and CDR2: KGHSH, LQKENI. The V end was cut by 2 bases, the J end by 9 bases, with 15 bases between. Study outcomes and limitations: The secondary response was weaker but peaked faster, day 5 versus 15.

This TCR came from a man aged 18 to 29 who received the YFV17D yellow fever vaccine. The specimen comprised CD8+ T cells sorted from PBMCs, sampled 45 days after the yellow fever booster vaccination. This sequence joins TRBV18 and TRBJ2-3, with D perhaps matching TRBD1 or TRBD2 (5 bases each). The CDR3 loop reads CASSPESQEGTQYF. The CDR3 DNA reads as TGTGCCAGCTCACCAGAATCACAAGAGGGGACGCAGTATTTT. The full variable domain, rest sourced from reference TRBV18 and TRBJ2-3, is NAGVMQNPRHLVRRRGQEARLRCSPMKGHSHVYWYRQLPEEGLKFMVYLQKENIIDESGMPKERFSAEFPKEGPSILRIQQVVRGDSAAYFCASSPESQEGTQYFGPGTRLTVL.